The 11 T cell receptor beta chains given below trace back to one sample, sequenced in a study of T cells in Graves' hyperthyroidism and ophthalmopathy. Using RNA transcripts as the source, TCR beta CDR3 regions were amplified. Researchers ran a first-round RT-PCR on the TCR CDR3 using the HTBI primer set. TCRdb passed the multiplex PCR reads through MiXCR, listing each CDR3 protein once. This sample carries some 500,000 distinct CDR3 sequences, 15% to 20% of them seen once, and the ten largest clones take approximately 32%. The sequencing input was blood. These receptors all come from a woman younger than 45 with Graves' ophthalmopathy.

In this sample, this clonotype turned up many times. This sequence joins TRBV11-2 and TRBJ1-1; D might be TRBD1 (5 bases). CDR3 length: 14 amino acids. Germline CDR1 and CDR2: SGHAT and FQNNGV. Trimming took 7 bases from V and 9 from J, leaving 21 bases between them. The CDR3 reads CASKINSGRTQAFF. CDR3 DNA: TGTGCCAGCAAAATCAATTCAGGGAGGACTCAAGCTTTCTTT.

About this clonotype itself: A clone one base away is much larger, so this may be a read error. The conserved final phenylalanine or tryptophan is absent from the CDR3, which likely points to a read error. The CDR3 bases are TGTGCCAGCTCCCCTTTGGTTGGCTACACCCTC. As protein: CASSPLVGYTL. The V gene is TRBV12-3 or TRBV12-4, the J gene TRBJ1-2; D ambiguous. Trimming shortened V by 8 bases and J by 7 bases, and 11 bases separated the two germline ends. The CDR3 loop spans 11 amino acids.

V gene TRBV6-1 combines with J gene TRBJ1-3; D uncertain. Between the trimmed V and J ends, which lost 2 bases and 4 bases, there was a span of 12 bases. From germline, CDR1 is MNHNS and CDR2 SASEGT. The CDR3 sequence is 15 residues long. The CDR3 DNA reads as TGTGCCAGCAGTGAAATAGTAACGAAGGGAAACACCATATATTTT. Protein sequence: CASSEIVTKGNTIYF.

This clonotype was recorded a few times. The rearrangement joins TRBV4-1 to TRBJ2-5; the D is unclear. CDR3 length: 14 residues. V was trimmed by 4 bases and J by 1 base, leaving 10 bases between them. The germline V gene encodes CDR1 MGHRA and CDR2 YSYEKL. The CDR3 reads CASSRVQLQETQYF. CDR3 nucleotides: TGCGCCAGCAGCCGAGTACAGCTCCAAGAGACCCAGTACTTC.

The sample holds a few counts of this clonotype. The V call is TRBV9, the J call TRBJ1-4; maybe TRBD1 (6 bases). V was trimmed by 3 bases and J by 8 bases, leaving 23 bases between them. CDR3 size: 17 residues. Germline CDR1 reads SGDLS; CDR2 reads YYNGEE. The CDR3 reads CASSAQGRPGAEEKLFF. The DNA for the CDR3 is TGTGCCAGCAGCGCACAGGGACGGCCGGGTGCGGAAGAAAAACTGTTTTTT.

The chain is built from TRBV20-1 and TRBJ1-1, with TRBD1 as a possible D gene (5 bases). The V gene lost 5 bases and the J gene lost 2 bases, with 6 bases spanning the gap. CDR1 and CDR2 from the germline V gene are DFQATT and SNEGSKA (reference sequence). The CDR3 extends over 11 amino acids. CDR3 sequence: CSAGGNTEAFF. As DNA, the CDR3 is TGCAGTGCTGGGGGAAACACTGAAGCTTTCTTT.

This clonotype was observed a handful of times. V gene TRBV7-9 combines with J gene TRBJ2-2; 11 nucleotides match TRBD2. CDR1 and CDR2 from the germline V gene are SEHNR and FQNEAQ (reference sequence). V lost 3 bases to trimming and J lost 3 bases; unmatched junction nucleotides: 3. The CDR3 has 16 residues. The CDR3 loop reads CASSLTSGTHTGELFF. The CDR3 DNA is TGTGCCAGCAGCTTGACTAGCGGGACCCACACCGGGGAGCTGTTTTTT.

The chain uses TRBV28 and TRBJ1-1, with 11 bases that match TRBD1. V dropped 5 bases and J dropped 3; count of bases not matched to a gene: 5. This CDR3 has 15 residues. CDR1 is MDHEN, CDR2 SYDVKM, per germline. The CDR3 region is CASSGQGAGDTEAFF. The CDR3 DNA reads as TGTGCCAGCAGTGGACAGGGGGCGGGAGACACTGAAGCTTTCTTT.

The rearrangement links TRBV30 to TRBJ2-7; TRBD2 aligns across 10 bases. CDR3 length: 13 residues. The germline V gene encodes CDR1 GTSNPN and CDR2 SVGIG (reference sequence). The V and J ends lost 2 bases and 4 bases, in that order; junction bases with no gene match: 2. CDR3 loop: CAWSQAGGYEQYF. The CDR3, as DNA: TGTGCCTGGAGTCAAGCGGGAGGGTACGAGCAGTACTTC.

The chain has TRBV4-1 and TRBJ2-3, with 8 nucleotides matching TRBD2. This CDR3 region has 14 residues. The V and J ends lost 3 bases and 4 bases, in that order; junction bases with no gene match: 3. Germline-derived CDR1 and CDR2 are MGHRA and YSYEKL. This chain's CDR3 is CASSHLAGADTQYF. As DNA, the CDR3 is TGCGCCAGCAGCCACCTAGCGGGCGCAGATACGCAGTATTTT.

The chain has TRBV7-8 and TRBJ2-1, with 11 bases matching TRBD2. This CDR3 comprises 21 residues. V trimming: 9 bases; J trimming: 5 bases; junction bases outside the gene matches: 27. CDR1 and CDR2 from the germline V gene are SGHVS and FQNEAQ. The CDR3 DNA is TGTGCCAGTAGTATAGACTACGTTGGGGCTAGCGGGAGGAACAGAGACAATGAGCAGTTCTTC. Translated, it gives CASSIDYVGASGRNRDNEQFF.